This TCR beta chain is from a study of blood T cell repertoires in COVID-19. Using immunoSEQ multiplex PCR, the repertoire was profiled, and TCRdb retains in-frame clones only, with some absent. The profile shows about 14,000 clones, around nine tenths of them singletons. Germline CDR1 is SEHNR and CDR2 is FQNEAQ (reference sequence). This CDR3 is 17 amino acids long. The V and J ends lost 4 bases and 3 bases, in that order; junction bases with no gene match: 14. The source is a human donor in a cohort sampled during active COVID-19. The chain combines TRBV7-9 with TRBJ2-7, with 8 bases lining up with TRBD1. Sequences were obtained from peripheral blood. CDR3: CASSSQGATPYFYEQYF. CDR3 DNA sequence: TGTGCCAGCAGCTCTCAGGGGGCCACCCCGTATTTCTACGAGCAGTACTTC.